A selection of T cell receptor beta chains follows, all from one sample in a study of molecular identifiers for immune sequencing clone quantification. Using its own MiXCR run on the PCR reads, TCRdb lists one record per CDR3 protein. The table includes under 600,000 distinct CDR3 sequences, about 25% detected once. The sample consisted of naive CD8+ T cells from blood, with Jurkat cell RNA spiked in. These receptors all stem from a human donor in good health. Some libraries in this study had Jurkat cell RNA spiked in. CDR3s include the opening cysteine and the closing phenylalanine or tryptophan. D genes are given only for firm matches. Some rows have no size entry. The others give once, few or many, or a class for an expanded clone.

J | V | size | D | DNA | CDR3
TRBJ2-2 | TRBV6-5 | - | TRBD2 | TGTGCCAGCAGTTACTCCTCGGGGGGTCAGGGCGGGGAGCTGTTTTTT | CASSYSSGGQGGELFF
TRBJ1-1 | TRBV27 | - | - | TGTGCCAGCAGCTACGGCGCAGAGAACACTGAAGCTTTCTTT | CASSYGAENTEAFF
TRBJ2-7 | TRBV24-1 | few | TRBD1 | TGTGCCACCAGTCACCCCGGGACAGGCTCCTACGAGCAGTACTTC | CATSHPGTGSYEQYF
TRBJ1-5 | TRBV27 | many | - | TGTGCCAGCAGTTTAATGGCAGGGGGCAATCAGCCCCAGCATTTT | CASSLMAGGNQPQHF
TRBJ1-2 | TRBV12-3/TRBV12-4 | few | TRBD1 | TGTGCCAGCAGTTTAGTACAGACAGGGAGGACTAACTATGGCTACACCTTC | CASSLVQTGRTNYGYTF
TRBJ2-7 | TRBV19 | - | - | TGTGCCAGTAGTAGGCCGGGACTCCTTAACGAGCAGTACTTC | CASSRPGLLNEQYF
TRBJ1-5 | TRBV28 | few | - | TGTGCCAGCAGCGTGGACAGCCCCAATCAGCCCCAGCATTTT | CASSVDSPNQPQHF
TRBJ2-3 | TRBV13 | few | TRBD2 | TGTGCCAGCAGCTTAGGGTTTAGCGGGGCAGATACGCAGTATTTT | CASSLGFSGADTQYF
TRBJ2-4 | TRBV20-1 | many | TRBD2 | TGCAGTGCTAGAGATAGCGGGGTAGTCGAAAACATTCAGTACTTC | CSARDSGVVENIQYF
TRBJ2-5 | TRBV7-9 | - | TRBD1 | TGTGCCAGCAGCTCCCGACAGGGTGAAATTGAGACCCAGTACTTC | CASSSRQGEIETQYF
TRBJ2-3 | TRBV12-3/TRBV12-4 | many | TRBD2 | TGTGCCAGCAGCCCTAGCGGGGGGGCAGATACGCAGTATTTT | CASSPSGGADTQYF
TRBJ2-1 | TRBV24-1 | few | TRBD1 | TGTGCCACCAGTGATTTAGGACAGGGGTACAATGAGCAGTTCTTC | CATSDLGQGYNEQFF
TRBJ1-2 | TRBV29-1 | - | - | TGCAGCGTTGAAGTGAATGGGGGGGCGACTAACTATGGCTACACCTTC | CSVEVNGGATNYGYTF
TRBJ1-5 | TRBV27 | few | - | TGTGCCAGCAGCGTGACGATAGGAAACCAGCCCCAGCATTTT | CASSVTIGNQPQHF
TRBJ2-7 | TRBV15 | many | TRBD1 | TGTGCCACCAGCACAGGACAGGGGGAGCAGTACTTC | CATSTGQGEQYF
TRBJ1-5 | TRBV5-1 | many | - | TGTGCCAGCAGTTTAGGGGCAGGCAATCAGCCCCAGCATTTT | CASSLGAGNQPQHF
TRBJ2-7 | TRBV5-6 | many | - | TGTGCCAGCAGCCCGGGTTCTAGCGAGCAGTACTTC | CASSPGSSEQYF
TRBJ2-1 | TRBV28 | - | TRBD2 | TGTGCCAGCAGCCCTCCTAGCGGGAGTCGGTATGAGCAGTTCTTC | CASSPPSGSRYEQFF
TRBJ1-1 | TRBV6-5 | many | - | TGTGCCAGCAGCCCTGTGAGTTTTAGCAACCGGGGTTTCTTT | CASSPVSFSNRGFF
TRBJ2-7 | TRBV11-1 | - | - | TGTGCCAGCAGCCAAGAGACAGGGGAGGGCTACGAGCAGTACTTC | CASSQETGEGYEQYF
TRBJ2-7 | TRBV20-1 | - | TRBD1 | TGCAGTGCTAGAGGTAAGGGGGCCCCCTACGAGCAGTACTTC | CSARGKGAPYEQYF
TRBJ1-1 | TRBV6-2/TRBV6-3 | few | - | TGTGCCAGCAGTTACGCCGGAGGGAGCACTGAAGCTTTCTTT | CASSYAGGSTEAFF
TRBJ2-1 | TRBV6-5 | many | - | TGTGCCAGCAGTTACGGGGGGAATGAGCAGTTCTTC | CASSYGGNEQFF
TRBJ2-1 | TRBV7-9 | - | - | TGTGCCAGCAGCCCATCCGGGACTGAATACAATGAGCAGTTCTTC | CASSPSGTEYNEQFF
TRBJ1-1 | TRBV24-1 | - | - | TGTGCCACCAGTTACCAGACAGGGAACACTGAAGCTTTCTTT | CATSYQTGNTEAFF
TRBJ2-7 | TRBV4-1 | few | TRBD1 | TGCGCCAGCAGCCCGGATGGGACAGGGGTCTCCTACGAGCAGTACTTC | CASSPDGTGVSYEQYF
TRBJ2-2 | TRBV7-6 | - | TRBD2 | TGTGCCAGCAGCCCCCCTAGCGCGGGAGTCCGGGGCACCGGGGGGCTGTTTTTT | CASSPPSAGVRGTGGLFF
TRBJ2-7 | TRBV5-3 | few | TRBD1 | TGTGCCAGCAGTCCCGGGACAGGGGGGTACTTC | CASSPGTGGYF